These 29 T cell receptor beta chains were all obtained from the same sample, sequenced in a study of cytomegalovirus exposure and HLA in healthy donors. Primers for the PCR totalled 60 Vbeta and 13 Jbeta. Clones were sequenced by immunoSEQ multiplex PCR, and TCRdb holds only the in-frame ones, with some missing. The sample includes more than 90,000 clones, around 82% of them seen just once. The material sequenced was PBMCs. These receptor sequences come from a woman between 55 and 75 years old in good health and CMV-seronegative.

The genes are TRBV18 and TRBJ2-5; 8 nucleotides agree with TRBD1. This CDR3 is built from 15 residues. Germline CDR1 is KGHSH and CDR2 is LQKENI. Trimming removed 1 base from V and 5 bases from J; junction bases left unmatched: 6. CDR3 protein: CASSPRTGNYETQYF. CDR3 DNA: TGTGCCAGCTCACCACGGACAGGGAACTACGAGACCCAGTACTTC.

The chain uses TRBV5-1 and TRBJ1-1; weak D call: TRBD1 (5 bases). This CDR3 is built from 18 residues. The ends were cut back, 3 bases at V and 0 bases at J, with 21 bases in the middle. The germline V gene encodes CDR1 SGHRS and CDR2 YFSETQ. CDR3 region: CASSSRKGLENMNTEAFF. The DNA for the CDR3 is TGCGCCAGCAGCTCGAGGAAGGGGCTGGAAAACATGAACACTGAAGCTTTCTTT.

CDR3 DNA: TGTGCCAGCAGTGGGGGACAGGGGAAACCCCAGCATTTT. It codes for CASSGGQGKPQHF. The gene calls are TRBV2 and TRBJ1-5, with TRBD1 matching 10 bases. Germline V gene lookup returns CDR1 SNHLY and CDR2 FYNNEI. V shed 4 bases, J shed 10 bases, and the junction held 4 bases outside the gene matches. This CDR3 is 13 amino acids long.

CDR3 bases: TGTGCCAGCAGTGAGGACAGGGAGTGGGAAAAACTGTTTTTT. Its protein is CASSEDREWEKLFF. The V and J genes are TRBV6-1 and TRBJ1-4; 8 bases line up with TRBD1. This CDR3 is 14 amino acids long. V was pared by 3 bases and J by 8 bases, with 5 bases of the junction left unmatched. Looked up from germline, CDR1 is MNHNS and CDR2 is SASEGT.

V usage is TRBV7-2 and J usage is TRBJ1-4; a possible D gene is TRBD1 (6 bases). Trimming took off 3 bases at V and 14 bases at J, with 16 bases between the two ends. This CDR3 is built from 13 residues. Germline-derived CDR1 and CDR2 are SGHTA and FQGNSA. The CDR3 region has the DNA TGTGCCAGCAGCTTGGGGCCCCGGGACAAGCTGTTTTTT. Amino acids: CASSLGPRDKLFF.

The chain recombines TRBV6-6 with TRBJ1-1; 10 bases are a match to TRBD1. The CDR3 is 15 residues long. Germline V gene lookup returns CDR1 MNHNY and CDR2 SVGAGI (reference sequence). J gave up 6 bases and V 2 bases, and 6 bases lay outside the gene matches. The DNA for the CDR3 is TGTGCCAGCAGTTACCCGGGACAGGGGACCCCTGAAGCTTTCTTT. Translation gives CASSYPGQGTPEAFF.

The chain combines TRBV7-2 with TRBJ1-1, with D tentatively TRBD1 (6 bases). Germline CDR1 and CDR2: SGHTA and FQGNSA. There are 14 residues in the CDR3. V was trimmed by 5 bases and J by 5 bases, leaving 15 bases between them. CDR3 loop: CASSPIRGDTEAFF. The CDR3 nucleotides read TGTGCCAGCAGCCCCATCAGGGGCGATACTGAAGCTTTCTTT.

Here the CDR3 DNA reads TGTGCCAGCAGCTTAGGATCCAGGGGCCGTCCTGAAGCTTTCTTT. It encodes CASSLGSRGRPEAFF. This sequence joins TRBV7-8 and TRBJ1-1; a possible D gene is TRBD1 (6 bases). The CDR3 sequence is 15 residues long. CDR1 is SGHVS and CDR2 is FQNEAQ in the germline V gene. Trimming took off 1 base at V and 6 bases at J, with 15 bases between the two ends.

The genes are TRBV2 and TRBJ2-7; TRBD1 aligns across 9 bases. Germline assignment: CDR1 SNHLY and CDR2 FYNNEI. V lost 6 bases, J lost 3 bases, and 18 bases stayed unmatched. CDR3 size: 18 residues. CDR3 in DNA: TGTGCCAGCAGGGCCTCCCTTCAACAGGGGGCTTCCCGCTACGAGCAGTACTTC. This translates into CASRASLQQGASRYEQYF.

J is TRBJ1-2 and V is TRBV6-5; D is ambiguous. This CDR3 is 13 amino acids long. V shed 6 bases and J shed 4 bases, with 12 bases lying between them. Germline assignment: CDR1 MNHEY and CDR2 SVGAGI. CDR3 sequence reads: CASRGAPGYGYTF. The CDR3 region has the DNA TGTGCCAGCAGGGGTGCCCCAGGCTATGGCTACACCTTC.

A few counts support this clone. The V gene is TRBV27, the J gene TRBJ1-1; perhaps TRBD1 as D (6 bases). CDR3 length: 13 amino acids. Germline values: CDR1 MNHEY, CDR2 SMNVEV (reference sequence). The V end lost 4 bases, the J end lost 3 bases, and 9 bases lay between the germline ends. The DNA of the CDR3 is TGTGCCAGCAGTTGGGGGCGGGACACTGAAGCTTTCTTT. It codes for CASSWGRDTEAFF.

This chain links TRBV29-1 with TRBJ2-3; weak D call: TRBD1 (6 bases). The CDR3 runs to 14 residues. Trimming stripped 4 bases from V and 3 bases from J, with 14 bases between. Per the germline V gene, CDR1 is SQVTM and CDR2 is ANQGSEA. CDR3 bases: TGCAGCGTTGTCGACAGGTTATTTACAGATACGCAGTATTTT. It codes for CSVVDRLFTDTQYF.

The chain has TRBV27 and TRBJ1-4; 9 positions match TRBD1. The J segment lost 5 bases and the V segment lost 5 bases, leaving 6 bases of the junction unmatched. CDR3 size: 15 residues. Germline assignment: CDR1 MNHEY and CDR2 SMNVEV (reference sequence). In nucleotides, the CDR3 is TGTGCCAGCAGTGGCTGGGACAGGGCCAATGAAAAACTGTTTTTT. It codes for CASSGWDRANEKLFF. Drawing the rest from reference TRBV27 and TRBJ1-4, the complete variable domain is EAQVTQNPRYLITVTGKKLTVTCSQNMNHEYMSWYRQDPGLGLRQIYYSMNVEVTDKGDVPEGYKVSRKEKRNFPLILESPSPNQTSLYFCASSGWDRANEKLFFGSGTQLSVL.

J is TRBJ1-4 and V is TRBV2, with unresolved D. Trimming took 4 bases from V and 8 from J, leaving 11 bases between them. CDR3 length equals 13 residues. The germline V gene has CDR1 SNHLY and CDR2 FYNNEI. CDR3 coding DNA: TGTGCCAGCAGTGTGGGCGTCAGAGAAAAACTGTTTTTT. Protein sequence: CASSVGVREKLFF.

The chain carries TRBV9 and TRBJ1-2; D remains ambiguous. CDR3 size: 14 residues. Germline CDR1 SGDLS, CDR2 YYNGEE. Trimming took off 4 bases at V and 2 bases at J, with 12 bases between the two ends. CDR3 DNA sequence: TGTGCCAGCAGCCCCTCGGTCTCAAACTATGGCTACACCTTC. It specifies CASSPSVSNYGYTF.

In its sample, this clone was seen a few times. This chain joins TRBV6-5 and TRBJ2-7; D may be TRBD2 (5 bases). The CDR3 totals 15 residues. Germline V gene lookup returns CDR1 MNHEY and CDR2 SVGAGI. The germline V and J ends were trimmed by 6 bases and 0 bases, with 15 bases remaining between them. CDR3 residues: CASSLLAYSSYEQYF. The CDR3 DNA is TGTGCCAGCAGCCTTCTAGCATACTCCTCCTACGAGCAGTACTTC.

CDR3 nucleotides: TGTGCCAGCAGCGAAGGAATGGACAGGGTAAACCAGCCCCAGCATTTT. Translation gives CASSEGMDRVNQPQHF. This chain links TRBV7-2 with TRBJ1-5; 8 bases line up with TRBD1. The J segment lost 7 bases and the V segment lost 5 bases, leaving 13 bases of the junction unmatched. This CDR3 is 16 amino acids long. Germline values: CDR1 SGHTA, CDR2 FQGNSA.

As concerns this clone: A read error may produce the germline difference seen at one junction end. This chain connects TRBV11-2 to TRBJ1-6; 7 bases are a match to TRBD1. Germline CDR1 and CDR2: SGHAT and FQNNGV. The CDR3 sequence is 15 residues long. Here the CDR3 reads CASSLRTGLSSPLHF. In nucleotides, the CDR3 is TGTGCCAGCAGCTTGAGGACAGGTCTGAGTTCACCCCTCCATTTT.

This clone appeared once. This chain links TRBV7-9 with TRBJ2-2, with D hard to call. V lost 3 bases, J lost 0 bases, and 5 bases lay in between. Germline CDR1 is SEHNR and CDR2 is FQNEAQ (reference sequence). The CDR3 extends over 14 amino acids. As DNA, the CDR3 is TGTGCCAGCAGCTTTCTACCGAACACCGGGGAGCTGTTTTTT. It specifies CASSFLPNTGELFF.

V is TRBV19 and J is TRBJ1-2; D remains ambiguous. Germline assignment: CDR1 LNHDA and CDR2 SQIVND (reference sequence). V dropped 3 bases and J dropped 0 bases, with 8 bases sitting between them. There are 14 residues in the CDR3. The CDR3 sequence: CASSIPLANYGYTF. CDR3 in DNA: TGTGCCAGTAGTATCCCACTAGCTAACTATGGCTACACCTTC.

The chain is built from TRBV28 and TRBJ1-5; TRBD1 matches 8 bases. The CDR3 is 15 amino acids. The J segment lost 3 bases and the V segment lost 3 bases, leaving 4 bases of the junction unmatched. Germline V lookup: CDR1 MDHEN, CDR2 SYDVKM. The CDR3: CASSFSGQVNQPQHF. DNA for the CDR3: TGTGCCAGCAGTTTTTCGGGACAGGTCAATCAGCCCCAGCATTTT.

This clone was found a few times. The J gene is TRBJ2-2, the V gene TRBV5-1; D is perhaps TRBD2 (6 bases). V was trimmed by 4 bases and J by 2 bases, leaving 9 bases between them. CDR3 size: 14 residues. Germline V gene lookup returns CDR1 SGHRS and CDR2 YFSETQ. CDR3 coding DNA: TGCGCCAGCAGCACGGGACTTAACACCGGGGAGCTGTTTTTT. Its protein product is CASSTGLNTGELFF.

V and J are TRBV9 and TRBJ2-1; D is perhaps TRBD2 (6 bases). The CDR3 contains 14 residues. Germline V gene lookup returns CDR1 SGDLS and CDR2 YYNGEE. Between the trimmed V and J ends, which lost 0 bases and 8 bases, there was a span of 12 bases. In DNA, the CDR3 is TGTGCCAGCAGCGTAGTGGGGACTTTCGATGAGCAGTTCTTC. Its protein is CASSVVGTFDEQFF.

V gene TRBV7-2 combines with J gene TRBJ2-7; D might be TRBD2 (7 bases). The V gene's germline CDR1 is SGHTA and CDR2 FQGNSA. CDR3 length equals 14 residues. The V gene lost 3 bases and the J gene lost 4 bases, with 13 bases spanning the gap. CDR3 in DNA: TGTGCCAGCAGCTTCACGGGGGGCCCTTACGAGCAGTACTTC. The encoded protein is CASSFTGGPYEQYF. The full variable domain, completed using reference TRBV7-2 and TRBJ2-7, is GAGVSQSPSNKVTEKGKDVELRCDPISGHTALYWYRQSLGQGLEFLIYFQGNSAPDKSGLPSDRFSAERTGGSVSTLTIQRTQQEDSAVYLCASSFTGGPYEQYFGPGTRLTVT.

The chain has TRBV27 and TRBJ1-5; TRBD1 matches 11 bases. The V gene's germline CDR1 is MNHEY and CDR2 SMNVEV (reference sequence). This CDR3 is built from 14 residues. Trimming cost V 10 bases and J 4 bases; bases outside gene matches: 6. CDR3 loop: CANWDRGGNQPQHF. CDR3 nucleotides: TGTGCCAACTGGGACAGGGGGGGAAATCAGCCCCAGCATTTT.

The chain recombines TRBV6-5 with TRBJ1-5, with D possibly TRBD1 on 6 matching bases. This CDR3 is built from 15 residues. The germline CDR1 and CDR2 sequences are MNHEY and SVGAGI. Between the trimmed V and J ends, which lost 6 bases and 2 bases, there was a span of 14 bases. CDR3 loop: CASRPQGRGNQPQHF. The CDR3 DNA follows: TGTGCCAGCAGACCACAGGGTAGAGGCAATCAGCCCCAGCATTTT.

This chain connects TRBV5-8 to TRBJ2-5, with 10 positions matching TRBD1. Germline values: CDR1 SGHTS, CDR2 YDEGEE. This CDR3 has 14 residues. V was clipped by 4 bases and J by 4 bases; unmatched bases: 4. The CDR3 spells CASSLTGGLETQYF. CDR3 nucleotides: TGTGCCAGCAGCCTGACAGGGGGCTTAGAGACCCAGTACTTC.

The chain is built from TRBV18 and TRBJ2-5; TRBD2 agrees at 8 bases. Germline values: CDR1 KGHSH, CDR2 LQKENI. This CDR3 is built from 17 residues. With V trimmed by 2 bases and J by 1 base, 9 bases remained unmatched. The CDR3 DNA sequence: TGTGCCAGCTCACCAGTAGAAGCGGGGGAGCCCCAAGAGACCCAGTACTTC. Residues: CASSPVEAGEPQETQYF.

Only one count was recorded for this clone. The CDR3 protein is CASSPLDRDYTEAFF. The CDR3 bases are TGTGCCAGCAGCCCATTGGACAGGGACTACACTGAAGCTTTCTTT. V gene TRBV5-6 combines with J gene TRBJ1-1, with 8 bases identical to TRBD1. This CDR3 has 15 residues. Germline values: CDR1 SGHDT, CDR2 YYEEEE. Trimming removed 4 bases from V and 3 bases from J; junction bases left unmatched: 8.